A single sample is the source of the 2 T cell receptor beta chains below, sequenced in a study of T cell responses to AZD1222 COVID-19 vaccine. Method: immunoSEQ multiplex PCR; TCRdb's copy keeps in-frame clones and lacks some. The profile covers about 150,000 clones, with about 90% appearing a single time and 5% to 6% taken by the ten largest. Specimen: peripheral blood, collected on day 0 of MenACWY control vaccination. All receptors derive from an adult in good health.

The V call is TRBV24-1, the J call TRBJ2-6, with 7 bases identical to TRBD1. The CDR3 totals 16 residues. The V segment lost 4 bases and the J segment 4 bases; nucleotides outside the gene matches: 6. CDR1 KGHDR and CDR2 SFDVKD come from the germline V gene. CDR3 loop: CATSDLGGDGANVLTF. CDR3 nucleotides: TGTGCCACCAGTGACCTAGGGGGCGACGGGGCCAACGTCCTGACTTTC.

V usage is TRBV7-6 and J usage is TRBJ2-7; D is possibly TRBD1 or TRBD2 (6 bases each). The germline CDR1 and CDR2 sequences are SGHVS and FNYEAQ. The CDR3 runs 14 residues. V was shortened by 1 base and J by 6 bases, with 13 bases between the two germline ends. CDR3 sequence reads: CASSLVRGQAEQYF. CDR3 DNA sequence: TGTGCCAGCAGCTTAGTTCGGGGGCAGGCCGAGCAGTACTTC.